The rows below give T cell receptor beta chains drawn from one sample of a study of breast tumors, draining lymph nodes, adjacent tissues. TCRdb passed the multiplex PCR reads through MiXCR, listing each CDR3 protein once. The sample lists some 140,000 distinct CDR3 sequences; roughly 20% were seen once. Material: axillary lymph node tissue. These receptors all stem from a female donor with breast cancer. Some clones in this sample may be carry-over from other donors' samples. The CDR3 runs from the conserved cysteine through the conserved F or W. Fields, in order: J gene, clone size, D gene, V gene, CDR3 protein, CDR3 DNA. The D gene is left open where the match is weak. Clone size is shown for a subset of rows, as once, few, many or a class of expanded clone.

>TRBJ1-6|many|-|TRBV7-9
CASSLAGALGGPDSPLHF
TGTGCCAGCAGCTTAGCGGGGGCCCTCGGGGGCCCGGATTCACCCCTCCACTTT
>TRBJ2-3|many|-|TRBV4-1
CASSQRGEDSTDTQYF
TGCGCCAGCAGCCAGAGGGGGGAGGACAGCACAGATACGCAGTATTTT
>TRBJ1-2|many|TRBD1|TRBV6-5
CASSYHSQQGAHNNYGYTF
TGTGCCAGCAGTTACCACTCGCAACAGGGGGCGCATAATAACTATGGCTACACCTTC
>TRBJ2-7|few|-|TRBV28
CASRSGLRVAYEQYF
TGTGCCAGCAGGTCCGGACTCCGGGTGGCCTACGAGCAGTACTTC
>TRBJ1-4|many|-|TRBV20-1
CSARDLVEGKLFF
TGCAGTGCTAGAGATCTTGTGGAAGGAAAACTGTTTTTT
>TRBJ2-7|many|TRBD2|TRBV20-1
CSALTSGRPFYEQYF
TGCAGTGCTTTGACTAGCGGGCGACCTTTCTACGAGCAGTACTTC
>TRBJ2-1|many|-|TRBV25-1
CASSQTRPPYNEQFF
TGTGCCAGCAGTCAGACTAGACCACCTTACAATGAGCAGTTCTTC
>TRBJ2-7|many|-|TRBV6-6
CASSYGIYEQYF
TGTGCCAGCAGTTACGGGATCTACGAGCAGTACTTC
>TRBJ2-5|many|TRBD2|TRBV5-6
CASRGSGRIETQYF
TGTGCCAGCAGAGGGAGCGGGAGGATAGAGACCCAGTACTTC
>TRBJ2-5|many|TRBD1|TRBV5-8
CASSWGTGVQETQYF
TGTGCCAGCAGCTGGGGGACAGGGGTCCAAGAGACCCAGTACTTC
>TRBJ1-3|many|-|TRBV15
CATSREDGNTIYF
TGTGCCACCAGCAGAGAGGATGGAAACACCATATATTTT
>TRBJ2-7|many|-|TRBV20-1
CSASLGKDTREEQYF
TGCAGTGCTAGTCTTGGTAAGGATACGCGAGAGGAGCAGTACTTC
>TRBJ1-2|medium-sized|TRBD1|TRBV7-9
CASSLVGTDYGYTF
TGTGCCAGCAGCTTGGTAGGGACAGACTATGGCTACACCTTC
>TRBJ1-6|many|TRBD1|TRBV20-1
CSTNPRTGVLSPLHF
TGCAGTACAAACCCCCGAACAGGGGTACTGTCACCCCTCCACTTT
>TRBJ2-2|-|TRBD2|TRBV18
CASSQLAGGPENTGELFF
TGTGCCAGCTCCCAACTAGCGGGAGGGCCCGAGAACACCGGGGAGCTGTTTTTT
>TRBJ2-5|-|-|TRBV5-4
CASSLGGILQETQYF
TGTGCCAGCAGCTTGGGGGGGATACTCCAAGAGACCCAGTACTTC
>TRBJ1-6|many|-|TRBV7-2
CASSLIPGGISPLHF
TGTGCCAGCAGCTTAATCCCCGGAGGGATTTCACCCCTCCACTTT
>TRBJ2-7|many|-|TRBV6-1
CASSVEMYEQYF
TGTGCCAGCAGTGTCGAAATGTACGAGCAGTACTTC
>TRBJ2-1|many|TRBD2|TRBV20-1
CSATGLAGVAPLDEQFF
TGCAGTGCCACGGGACTAGCGGGAGTTGCCCCACTCGATGAGCAGTTCTTC
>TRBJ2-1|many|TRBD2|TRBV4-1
CASSGLAGMYNEQFF
TGCGCCAGCAGTGGACTAGCGGGAATGTACAATGAGCAGTTCTTC
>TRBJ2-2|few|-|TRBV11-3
CASSLDRQGGTGELFF
TGTGCCAGCAGCTTAGATCGTCAGGGGGGAACCGGGGAGCTGTTTTTT
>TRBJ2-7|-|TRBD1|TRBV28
CASSSPGGGSSYEQYF
TGTGCCAGCAGTTCCCCAGGGGGTGGTAGCTCCTACGAGCAGTACTTC
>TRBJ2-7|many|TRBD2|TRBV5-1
CASSSRNSGREQYF
TGCGCCAGCAGCTCCCGGAATAGCGGGAGAGAGCAGTACTTC
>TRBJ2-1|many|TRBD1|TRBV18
CASSPFGTGNNEQFF
TGTGCCAGCTCACCCTTCGGGACAGGGAACAATGAGCAGTTCTTC
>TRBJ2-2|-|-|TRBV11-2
CAGSLPQTNTGELFF
TGTGCCGGCAGCTTACCCCAAACGAACACCGGGGAGCTGTTTTTT
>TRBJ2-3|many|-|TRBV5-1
CASSPTGLTSTDTQYF
TGCGCCAGCAGCCCCACGGGACTTACAAGCACAGATACGCAGTATTTT
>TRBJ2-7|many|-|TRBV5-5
CASRLTSGDPYEQYF
TGTGCCAGCCGCCTAACCTCGGGGGATCCCTACGAGCAGTACTTC
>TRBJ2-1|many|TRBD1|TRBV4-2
CASSQASGQGGGEQFF
TGTGCCAGCAGCCAAGCATCGGGACAGGGAGGGGGTGAGCAGTTCTTC
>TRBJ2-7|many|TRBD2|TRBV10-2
CASGNSGPYEQYF
TGCGCCAGCGGGAATAGCGGGCCCTACGAGCAGTACTTC
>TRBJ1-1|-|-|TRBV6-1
CASREGQGVAEAFF
TGTGCCAGCAGAGAAGGGCAGGGAGTTGCTGAAGCTTTCTTT
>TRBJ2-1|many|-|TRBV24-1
CATSEKSSDEQFF
TGTGCCACCAGTGAAAAGTCAAGCGATGAGCAGTTCTTC
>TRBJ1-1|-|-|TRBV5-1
CASSLVGDGTEAFF
TGCGCCAGCAGCTTGGTTGGGGATGGGACTGAAGCTTTCTTT
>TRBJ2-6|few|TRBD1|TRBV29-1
CSVEGRQGAGSGANVPTF
TGCAGCGTTGAAGGCCGCCAGGGGGCCGGCTCTGGGGCCAACGTCCCGACTTTC
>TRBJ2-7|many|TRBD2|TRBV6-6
CASSYWGLAGDESLEQYF
TGTGCCAGCAGTTACTGGGGACTAGCGGGAGATGAGTCCCTCGAGCAGTACTTC
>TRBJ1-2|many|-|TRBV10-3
CAIRAGEYGYTF
TGTGCCATCAGAGCAGGGGAGTATGGCTACACCTTC
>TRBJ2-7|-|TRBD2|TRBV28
CASSFPIAGFPYEQYF
TGTGCCAGCAGTTTCCCTATAGCGGGATTCCCCTACGAGCAGTACTTC
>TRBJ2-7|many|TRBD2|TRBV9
CASSHGTSGRNEQYF
TGTGCCAGCAGCCATGGGACTAGCGGGAGAAACGAGCAGTACTTC
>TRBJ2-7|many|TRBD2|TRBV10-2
CASRAGLASYEQYF
TGCGCCAGCAGGGCAGGACTAGCGTCCTACGAGCAGTACTTC
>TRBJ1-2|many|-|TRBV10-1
CASSGGGSFGYTF
TGCGCCAGCAGTGGAGGGGGTTCGTTTGGCTACACCTTC
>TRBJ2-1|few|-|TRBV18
CASSPTGMSSYNEQFF
TGTGCCAGCTCACCAACAGGGATGAGCTCCTACAATGAGCAGTTCTTC
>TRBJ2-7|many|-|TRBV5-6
CASSLSVRPYEQYF
TGTGCCAGCAGCTTATCTGTGAGGCCCTACGAGCAGTACTTC